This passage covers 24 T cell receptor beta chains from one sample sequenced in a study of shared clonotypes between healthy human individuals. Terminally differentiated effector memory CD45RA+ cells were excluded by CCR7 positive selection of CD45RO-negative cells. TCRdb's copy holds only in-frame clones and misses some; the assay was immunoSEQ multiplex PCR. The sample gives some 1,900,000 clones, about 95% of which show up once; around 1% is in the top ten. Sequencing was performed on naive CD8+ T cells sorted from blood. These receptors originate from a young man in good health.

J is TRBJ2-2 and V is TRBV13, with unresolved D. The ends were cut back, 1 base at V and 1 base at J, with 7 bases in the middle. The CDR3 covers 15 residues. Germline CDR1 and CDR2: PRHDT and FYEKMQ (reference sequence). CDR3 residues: CASSLVSENTGELFF. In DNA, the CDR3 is TGTGCCAGCAGCTTAGTTTCGGAGAACACCGGGGAGCTGTTTTTT.

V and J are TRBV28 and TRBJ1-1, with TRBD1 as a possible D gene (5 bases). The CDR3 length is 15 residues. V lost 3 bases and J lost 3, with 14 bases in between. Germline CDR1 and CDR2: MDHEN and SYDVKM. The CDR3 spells CASSFLGESDTEAFF. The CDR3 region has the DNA TGTGCCAGCAGTTTCTTAGGGGAGAGTGACACTGAAGCTTTCTTT.

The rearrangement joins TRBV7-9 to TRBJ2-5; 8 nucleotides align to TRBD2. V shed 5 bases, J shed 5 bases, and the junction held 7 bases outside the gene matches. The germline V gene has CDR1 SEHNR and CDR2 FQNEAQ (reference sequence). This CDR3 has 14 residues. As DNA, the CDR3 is TGTGCCAGCAGCGTTTCCACGGGGGGGGAGACCCAGTACTTC. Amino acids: CASSVSTGGETQYF.

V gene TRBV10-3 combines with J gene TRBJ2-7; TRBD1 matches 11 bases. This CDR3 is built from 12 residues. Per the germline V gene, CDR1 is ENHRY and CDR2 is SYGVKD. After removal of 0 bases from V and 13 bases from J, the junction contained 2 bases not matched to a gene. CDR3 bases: TGTGCCATCAGTGAGTCCGGACAGGGGGCATACTTC. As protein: CAISESGQGAYF.

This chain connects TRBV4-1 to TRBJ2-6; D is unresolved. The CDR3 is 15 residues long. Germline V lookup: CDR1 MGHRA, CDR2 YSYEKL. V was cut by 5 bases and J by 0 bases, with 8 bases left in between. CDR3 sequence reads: CASSFRSSGANVLTF. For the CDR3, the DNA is TGCGCCAGCAGCTTCCGGAGCTCTGGGGCCAACGTCCTGACTTTC.

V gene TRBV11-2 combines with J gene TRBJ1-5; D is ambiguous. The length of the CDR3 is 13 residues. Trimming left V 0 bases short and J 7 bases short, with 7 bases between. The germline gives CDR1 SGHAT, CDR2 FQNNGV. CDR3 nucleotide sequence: TGTGCCAGCAGCTTAGATGGCGACCAGCCCCAGCATTTT. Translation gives CASSLDGDQPQHF. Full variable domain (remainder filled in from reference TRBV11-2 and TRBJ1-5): EAGVAQSPRYKIIEKRQSVAFWCNPISGHATLYWYQQILGQGPKLLIQFQNNGVVDDSQLPKDRFSAERLKGVDSTLKIQPAKLEDSAVYLCASSLDGDQPQHFGDGTRLSIL.

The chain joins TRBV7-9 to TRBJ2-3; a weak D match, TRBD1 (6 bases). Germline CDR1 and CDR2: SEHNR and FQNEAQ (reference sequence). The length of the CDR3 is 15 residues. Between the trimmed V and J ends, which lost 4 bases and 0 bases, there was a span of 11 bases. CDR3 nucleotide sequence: TGTGCCAGCAGCTCTTACAGGGAAAGCACAGATACGCAGTATTTT. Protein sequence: CASSSYRESTDTQYF.

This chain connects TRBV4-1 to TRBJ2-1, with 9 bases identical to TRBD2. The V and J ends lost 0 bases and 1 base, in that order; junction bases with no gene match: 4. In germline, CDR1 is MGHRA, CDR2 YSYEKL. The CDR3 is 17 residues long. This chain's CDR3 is CASSQDPSGTSYNEQFF. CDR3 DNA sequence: TGCGCCAGCAGCCAAGATCCTAGCGGGACTTCCTACAATGAGCAGTTCTTC.

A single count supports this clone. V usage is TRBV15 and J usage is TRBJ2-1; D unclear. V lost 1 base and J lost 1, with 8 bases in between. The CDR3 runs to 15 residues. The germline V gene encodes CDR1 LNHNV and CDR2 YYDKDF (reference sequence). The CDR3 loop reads CATSRGSLSYNEQFF. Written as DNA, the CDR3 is TGTGCCACCAGCAGAGGCTCTCTATCCTACAATGAGCAGTTCTTC.

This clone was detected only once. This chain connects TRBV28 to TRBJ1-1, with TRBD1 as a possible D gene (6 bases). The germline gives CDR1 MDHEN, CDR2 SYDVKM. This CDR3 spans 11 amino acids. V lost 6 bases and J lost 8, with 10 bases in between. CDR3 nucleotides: TGTGCCAGCAGCGAAGACAGGGAAGCTTTCTTT. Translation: CASSEDREAFF. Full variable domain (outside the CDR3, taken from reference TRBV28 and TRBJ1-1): DVKVTQSSRYLVKRTGEKVFLECVQDMDHENMFWYRQDPGLGLRLIYFSYDVKMKEKGDIPEGYSVSREKKERFSLILESASTNQTSMYLCASSEDREAFFGQGTRLTVV.

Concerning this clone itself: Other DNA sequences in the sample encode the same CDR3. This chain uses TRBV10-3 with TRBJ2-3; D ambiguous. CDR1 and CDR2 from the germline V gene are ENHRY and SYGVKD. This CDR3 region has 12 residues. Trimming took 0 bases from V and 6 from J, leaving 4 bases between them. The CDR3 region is CAISESRDTQYF. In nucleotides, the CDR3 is TGTGCCATCAGTGAGTCGAGGGATACGCAGTATTTT.

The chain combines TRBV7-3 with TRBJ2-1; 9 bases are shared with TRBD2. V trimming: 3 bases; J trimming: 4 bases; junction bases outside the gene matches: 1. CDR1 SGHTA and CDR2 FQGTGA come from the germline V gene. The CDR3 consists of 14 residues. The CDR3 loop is CASSFSGGYNEQFF. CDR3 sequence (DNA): TGTGCCAGCAGCTTTAGCGGGGGTTACAATGAGCAGTTCTTC.

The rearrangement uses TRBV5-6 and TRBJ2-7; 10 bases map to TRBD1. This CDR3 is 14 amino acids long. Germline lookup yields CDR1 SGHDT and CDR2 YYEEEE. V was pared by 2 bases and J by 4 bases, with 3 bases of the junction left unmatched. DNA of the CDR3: TGTGCCAGCAGCTTCGGGACAGGGGAATACGAGCAGTACTTC. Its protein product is CASSFGTGEYEQYF.

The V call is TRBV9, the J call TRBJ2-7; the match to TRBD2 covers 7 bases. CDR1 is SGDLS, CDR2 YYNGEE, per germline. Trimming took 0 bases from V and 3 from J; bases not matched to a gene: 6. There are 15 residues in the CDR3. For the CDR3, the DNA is TGTGCCAGCAGCGTAGAAGGGACTACGCTCTACGAGCAGTACTTC. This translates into CASSVEGTTLYEQYF. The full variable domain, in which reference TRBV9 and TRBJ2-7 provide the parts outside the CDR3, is DSGVTQTPKHLITATGQRVTLRCSPRSGDLSVYWYQQSLDQGLQFLIQYYNGEERAKGNILERFSAQQFPDLHSELNLSSLELGDSALYFCASSVEGTTLYEQYFGPGTRLTVT.

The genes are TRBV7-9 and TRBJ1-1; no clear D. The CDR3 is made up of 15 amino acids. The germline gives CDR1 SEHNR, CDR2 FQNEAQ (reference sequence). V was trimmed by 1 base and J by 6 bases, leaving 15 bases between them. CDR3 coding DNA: TGTGCCAGCAGCTTAGAGGAGGGAAGAAGATCTGAAGCTTTCTTT. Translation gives CASSLEEGRRSEAFF.

Written as DNA, the CDR3 is TGTGCCAGCAGTTACTTCCGGGAAGAAGCTTTCTTT. This codes for CASSYFREEAFF. The rearrangement links TRBV11-2 to TRBJ1-1, with D unresolved. In germline, CDR1 is SGHAT, CDR2 FQNNGV. The V end was cut by 6 bases, the J end by 8 bases, with 13 bases between. The CDR3 is made up of 12 amino acids.

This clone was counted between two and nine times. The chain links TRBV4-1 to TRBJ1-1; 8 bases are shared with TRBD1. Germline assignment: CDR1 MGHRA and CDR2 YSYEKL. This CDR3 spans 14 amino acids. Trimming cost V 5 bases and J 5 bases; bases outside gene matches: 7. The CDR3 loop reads CASSDQGARTEAFF. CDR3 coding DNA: TGCGCCAGCAGCGATCAGGGGGCGCGGACTGAAGCTTTCTTT.

DNA of the CDR3: TGTGCCAGCAGTTTGGGGTCAGGGGATACCGGGGAGCTGTTTTTT. Its protein is CASSLGSGDTGELFF. The genes are TRBV27 and TRBJ2-2, with a possible D match to TRBD1 (6 bases). The CDR3 has 15 residues. V lost 3 bases, J lost 5 bases, and 13 bases lay in between. Germline assignment: CDR1 MNHEY and CDR2 SMNVEV (reference sequence).

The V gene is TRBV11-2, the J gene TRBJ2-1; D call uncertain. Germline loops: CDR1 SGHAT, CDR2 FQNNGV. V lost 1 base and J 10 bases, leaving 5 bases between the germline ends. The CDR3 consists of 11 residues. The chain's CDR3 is CASSLVKEQFF. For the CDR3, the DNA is TGTGCCAGCAGCTTAGTCAAGGAGCAGTTCTTC.

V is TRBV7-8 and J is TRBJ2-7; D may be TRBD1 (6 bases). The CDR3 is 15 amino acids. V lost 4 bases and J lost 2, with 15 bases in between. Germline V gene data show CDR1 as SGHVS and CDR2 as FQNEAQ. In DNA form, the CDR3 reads TGTGCCAGCAGCTCCGAAGGGGACACAACCTACGAGCAGTACTTC. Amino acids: CASSSEGDTTYEQYF.

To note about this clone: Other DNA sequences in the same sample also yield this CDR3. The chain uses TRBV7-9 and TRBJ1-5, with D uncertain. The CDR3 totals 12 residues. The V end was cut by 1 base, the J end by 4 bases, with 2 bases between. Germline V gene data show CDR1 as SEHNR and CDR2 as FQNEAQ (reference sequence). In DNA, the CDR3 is TGTGCCAGCAGCTTAGATAATCAGCCCCAGCATTTT. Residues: CASSLDNQPQHF.

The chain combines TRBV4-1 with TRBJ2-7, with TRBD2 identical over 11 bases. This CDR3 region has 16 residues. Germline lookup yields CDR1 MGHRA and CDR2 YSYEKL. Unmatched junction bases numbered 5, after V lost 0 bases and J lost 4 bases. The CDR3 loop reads CASSQDMTSGTYEQYF. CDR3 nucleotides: TGCGCCAGCAGCCAAGATATGACTAGCGGGACTTACGAGCAGTACTTC.

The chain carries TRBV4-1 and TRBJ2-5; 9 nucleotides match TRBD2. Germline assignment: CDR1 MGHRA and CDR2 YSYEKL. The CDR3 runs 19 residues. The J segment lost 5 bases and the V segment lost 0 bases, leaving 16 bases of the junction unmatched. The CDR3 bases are TGCGCCAGCAGCCAAGACCCCCCGTACGGCGGGGGGGCCTATGAGACCCAGTACTTC. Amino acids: CASSQDPPYGGGAYETQYF.

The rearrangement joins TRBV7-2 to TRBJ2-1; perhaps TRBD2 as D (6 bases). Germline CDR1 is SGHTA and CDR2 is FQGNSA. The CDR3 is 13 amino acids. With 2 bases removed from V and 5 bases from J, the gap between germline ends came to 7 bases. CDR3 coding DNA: TGTGCCAGCAGCTTATGGGAGGACAATGAGCAGTTCTTC. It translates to CASSLWEDNEQFF.